Following are 25 T cell receptor beta chains from one sample sequenced in a study of T cell responses to AZD1222 COVID-19 vaccine. The data were produced by immunoSEQ multiplex PCR, yet TCRdb's version contains in-frame clones alone and is incomplete. The data contain 110,000 to 150,000 clones, 85% to 90% of them singletons. The input for sequencing was peripheral blood, taken on day 0 of AZD1222 vaccination. All receptors derive from an adult in good health.

The V call is TRBV7-3, the J call TRBJ2-7, with D unresolved. CDR3 length: 13 residues. Per germline, CDR1 SGHTA and CDR2 FQGTGA. Trimming removed 1 base at V and 3 bases at J, with 7 bases between. CDR3 loop: CASSLSSDYEQYF. CDR3 sequence (DNA): TGTGCCAGCAGCTTAAGCTCAGACTACGAGCAGTACTTC.

V and J are TRBV10-3 and TRBJ1-1; D is perhaps TRBD1 (6 bases). The germline CDR1 and CDR2 sequences are ENHRY and SYGVKD. The V end lost 5 bases, the J end lost 11 bases, and 18 bases lay between the germline ends. The CDR3 has 13 residues. The CDR3 DNA sequence: TGTGCCATCAGTCCGGACAGCGCGGCGGTGGCTTTCTTT. Its protein product is CAISPDSAAVAFF.

The rearrangement links TRBV7-3 to TRBJ2-2; no clear D. V dropped 6 bases and J dropped 5 bases, with 7 bases sitting between them. In germline, CDR1 is SGHTA, CDR2 FQGTGA. The CDR3 has 12 residues. The CDR3 is CASRLGTGELFF. CDR3 nucleotides: TGTGCCAGCAGGTTGGGTACCGGGGAGCTGTTTTTT.

The gene calls are TRBV11-2 and TRBJ1-3, with no clear D. V was shortened by 2 bases and J by 2 bases, with 13 bases between the two germline ends. CDR1 and CDR2 (germline): SGHAT, FQNNGV. The CDR3 sequence is 16 residues long. DNA of the CDR3: TGTGCCAGCAGCTTATTGAGAGGGTCAGCTGGAAACACCATATATTTT. Its protein product is CASSLLRGSAGNTIYF.

J is TRBJ1-1 and V is TRBV9; D remains unclear. The CDR3 loop spans 15 amino acids. Trimming stripped 8 bases from V and 4 bases from J, with 21 bases between. The germline CDR1 and CDR2 sequences are SGDLS and YYNGEE. The CDR3 loop reads CASSPRALESTEAFF. CDR3 in DNA: TGTGCCAGTTCCCCTCGGGCCTTGGAGAGCACTGAAGCTTTCTTT.

This chain uses TRBV13 with TRBJ1-3; D not resolved. Germline V CDR1 and CDR2: PRHDT, FYEKMQ (reference sequence). V lost 7 bases and J 4 bases, leaving 8 bases between the germline ends. The CDR3 runs to 12 residues. This chain's CDR3 is CASTSPGNTIYF. The CDR3 nucleotides are TGTGCCAGCACCTCACCCGGAAACACCATATATTTT.

V usage is TRBV19 and J usage is TRBJ1-2; D not resolved. The CDR3 length is 14 residues. Germline V CDR1 and CDR2: LNHDA, SQIVND (reference sequence). V lost 7 bases and J lost 4, with 16 bases in between. CDR3 residues: CASTSPPVRYGYTF. CDR3 DNA sequence: TGTGCCAGTACCTCCCCTCCAGTACGCTATGGCTACACCTTC.

This chain joins TRBV30 and TRBJ1-2; no firm D call. This CDR3 contains 12 residues. Germline assignment: CDR1 GTSNPN and CDR2 SVGIG (reference sequence). Trimming left V 2 bases short and J 7 bases short, with 11 bases between. The CDR3 DNA reads TGTGCCTGGAGTCCCGGTTTAGCTGGCTACACCTTC. Translating it yields CAWSPGLAGYTF.

This chain joins TRBV7-2 and TRBJ2-1, with D perhaps TRBD2 (5 bases). The ends were cut back, 2 bases at V and 5 bases at J, with 10 bases in the middle. The CDR3 is made up of 14 amino acids. Germline values: CDR1 SGHTA, CDR2 FQGNSA. Here the CDR3 reads CASSLTFGDNEQFF. In DNA form, the CDR3 reads TGTGCCAGCAGCTTAACATTCGGGGACAATGAGCAGTTCTTC.

The CDR3 DNA follows: TGTGCCACCAGTGACACAACCGACGCCGGGCGATGGGAGCAGTACTTC. Residues: CATSDTTDAGRWEQYF. This chain uses TRBV24-1 with TRBJ2-7; D remains ambiguous. Trimming removed 4 bases at V and 7 bases at J, with 22 bases between. From germline, CDR1 is KGHDR and CDR2 SFDVKD. CDR3 length: 16 amino acids.

This clone was seen a handful of times. This sequence joins TRBV6-2 or TRBV6-3 and TRBJ2-5; 10 bases fit TRBD2. Germline loops: CDR1 MNHEY, CDR2 SVGEGT. This CDR3 comprises 16 residues. V shed 5 bases and J 4 bases; nucleotides not matched to a gene: 10. The CDR3 reads CASSPPASGRGETQYF. CDR3 nucleotides: TGTGCCAGCAGTCCCCCAGCTAGCGGGAGAGGAGAGACCCAGTACTTC.

There are many counts of this clone. The rearrangement joins TRBV28 to TRBJ1-1; no clear D gene. CDR3 length: 15 residues. The ends were cut back, 1 base at V and 1 base at J, with 10 bases in the middle. Germline V gives CDR1 MDHEN, CDR2 SYDVKM. CDR3 amino acids: CASSLSWTGNTEAFF. CDR3 coding DNA: TGTGCCAGCAGTTTATCGTGGACGGGGAACACTGAAGCTTTCTTT.

The CDR3 bases are TGTGCCTGCGCCAGGAACACTGAAGCTTTCTTT. Amino acids: CACARNTEAFF. The gene calls are TRBV30 and TRBJ1-1; D is uncertain. Germline lookup yields CDR1 GTSNPN and CDR2 SVGIG (reference sequence). V was trimmed by 6 bases and J by 1 base, leaving 6 bases between them. This CDR3 has 11 amino acids. Filled out from reference TRBV30 and TRBJ1-1, the complete variable domain reads SQTIHQWPATLVQPVGSPLSLECTVEGTSNPNLYWYRQAAGRGLQLLFYSVGIGQISSEVPQNLSASRPQDRQFILSSKKLLLSDSGFYLCACARNTEAFFGQGTRLTVV.

The CDR3 nucleotides are TGTGCCTGTACACCCGGGACATCCGAAGCTTTCTTT. Its translation is CACTPGTSEAFF. This rearrangement joins TRBV30 to TRBJ1-1, with TRBD1 as a possible D gene (6 bases). From germline, CDR1 is GTSNPN and CDR2 SVGIG (reference sequence). The CDR3 loop spans 12 amino acids. V was trimmed by 6 bases and J by 8 bases, leaving 16 bases between them.

This chain uses TRBV19 with TRBJ2-1; TRBD2 matches at 9 bases. V dropped 2 bases and J dropped 0; count of bases not matched to a gene: 5. The V gene's germline CDR1 is LNHDA and CDR2 SQIVND (reference sequence). The CDR3 sequence is 17 residues long. The CDR3 DNA reads TGTGCCAGTAGTATATCCGGTAGCGGGAGCTCCTACAATGAGCAGTTCTTC. Translated: CASSISGSGSSYNEQFF.

This clone occurred a few times. The chain combines TRBV7-6 with TRBJ2-5; perhaps TRBD2 as D (5 bases). Germline V CDR1 and CDR2: SGHVS, FNYEAQ. V lost 0 bases and J lost 2, with 16 bases in between. This CDR3 contains 17 residues. The CDR3 spells CASSLASPRGQQETQYF. CDR3 in DNA: TGTGCCAGCAGCTTAGCCTCCCCCCGAGGGCAACAAGAGACCCAGTACTTC.

Only a few counts were recorded for this clone. V gene TRBV7-9 combines with J gene TRBJ2-7; TRBD2 matches at 9 bases. Unmatched junction bases numbered 11, after V lost 5 bases and J lost 3 bases. The CDR3 extends over 16 amino acids. The V gene's germline CDR1 is SEHNR and CDR2 FQNEAQ (reference sequence). This chain's CDR3 is CASSPKREAALYEQYF. CDR3 DNA sequence: TGTGCCAGCAGCCCCAAGCGGGAGGCCGCCCTCTACGAGCAGTACTTC.

The chain combines TRBV6-5 with TRBJ1-2, with 7 bases fitting TRBD1. Trimming removed 6 bases from V and 0 bases from J; junction bases left unmatched: 4. Germline loops: CDR1 MNHEY, CDR2 SVGAGI. This CDR3 contains 14 residues. CDR3 in DNA: TGTGCCAGCAGGCTGACAGGGTCTAACTATGGCTACACCTTC. Protein product: CASRLTGSNYGYTF.

This chain uses TRBV5-6 with TRBJ2-7, with D tentatively TRBD2 (6 bases). Trimming removed 4 bases at V and 1 base at J, with 6 bases between. Looked up from germline, CDR1 is SGHDT and CDR2 is YYEEEE. This CDR3 spans 12 amino acids. The CDR3 nucleotides are TGTGCCAGCAGCGGGACTTCCTACGAGCAGTACTTC. It codes for CASSGTSYEQYF.

The CDR3 DNA reads TGTGCCAGCGGGGACAGGCCTAATCAGCCCCAGCATTTT. The encoded protein is CASGDRPNQPQHF. J is TRBJ1-5 and V is TRBV28, with 8 bases identical to TRBD1. The CDR3 covers 13 residues. From germline, CDR1 is MDHEN and CDR2 SYDVKM. Losses at the gene ends were 8 bases for V and 4 bases for J; bases not matched to a gene: 4.

This clone showed up just a few times. This chain uses TRBV5-6 with TRBJ1-6; tentative D call: TRBD1 (5 bases). The CDR3 length is 16 residues. In germline, CDR1 is SGHDT, CDR2 YYEEEE. Trimming took 2 bases from V and 7 from J, leaving 16 bases between them. CDR3 bases: TGTGCCAGCAGCTTTGACAGTCCTATCTCGAATTCACCCCTCCACTTT. Translation gives CASSFDSPISNSPLHF.

The V and J genes are TRBV7-3 and TRBJ2-7; possible D gene TRBD2, 5 bases. Germline CDR1 is SGHTA and CDR2 is FQGTGA. The CDR3 has 13 residues. V lost 5 bases, J lost 3 bases, and 11 bases lay in between. CDR3 DNA: TGTGCCAGCAGCCAAACAACTAGCTACGAGCAGTACTTC. This encodes CASSQTTSYEQYF.

The genes are TRBV30 and TRBJ2-7; 7 bases fit TRBD2. V lost 0 bases, J lost 6 bases, and 2 bases stayed unmatched. In germline, CDR1 is GTSNPN, CDR2 SVGIG (reference sequence). The CDR3 is 12 amino acids. CDR3 amino acids: CAWSVWGGEQYF. Written as DNA, the CDR3 is TGTGCCTGGAGTGTTTGGGGGGGCGAGCAGTACTTC.

The rearrangement joins TRBV9 to TRBJ2-3; D remains unclear. The length of the CDR3 is 13 residues. Trimming stripped 1 base from V and 2 bases from J, with 5 bases between. Germline CDR1 SGDLS, CDR2 YYNGEE. The CDR3, as DNA: TGTGCCAGCAGCGTACAGGACACAGATACGCAGTATTTT. Protein: CASSVQDTDTQYF.

The rearrangement joins TRBV7-2 to TRBJ2-7; 12 bases align to TRBD1. Germline V gene lookup returns CDR1 SGHTA and CDR2 FQGNSA. V shed 5 bases, J shed 7 bases, and the junction held 9 bases outside the gene matches. The CDR3 length is 15 residues. The CDR3 protein is CASSETGQGAGEQYF. CDR3 bases: TGTGCCAGCAGCGAGACGGGACAGGGGGCGGGAGAGCAGTACTTC. Combining the CDR3 with reference TRBV7-2 and TRBJ2-7 gives the whole variable domain GAGVSQSPSNKVTEKGKDVELRCDPISGHTALYWYRQSLGQGLEFLIYFQGNSAPDKSGLPSDRFSAERTGGSVSTLTIQRTQQEDSAVYLCASSETGQGAGEQYFGPGTRLTVT.